A selection of T cell receptor beta chains follows, all from one sample in a study of T-cell memory formation after mild COVID-19. Each CDR3 protein is one row after TCRdb ran MiXCR on the 5' RACE reads. The sample carries about 540,000 distinct CDR3 sequences, around 20% recorded once. Sequencing input: PBMCs or a T cell subset sorted from them (not recorded which). The receptor set was obtained from an adult woman who had mild COVID-19 (a few samples of this study predate the infection). Cell type and time point are not known. CDR3s include the opening cysteine and the closing phenylalanine or tryptophan. D genes are given only for firm matches. Not all rows give a size; the values are once, few, many and, for expanded clones, a class.

CDR3: CAWSGLAGASNTGELFF
DNA: TGTGCCTGGAGTGGGCTAGCGGGGGCCTCGAACACCGGGGAGCTGTTTTTT
V: TRBV30
size: .
J: TRBJ2-2
D: TRBD2

CDR3: CSARDKGGGWTGELFF
DNA: TGCAGTGCTAGAGATAAGGGGGGAGGTTGGACCGGGGAGCTGTTTTTT
V: TRBV20-1
size: .
J: TRBJ2-2
D: .

CDR3: CATSDLLSRNEQFF
DNA: TGTGCCACCAGTGATTTGCTAAGTCGAAATGAGCAGTTCTTC
V: TRBV24-1
size: .
J: TRBJ2-1
D: .

CDR3: CASSQEGHAQGPGTQYF
DNA: TGCGCCAGCAGCCAAGAGGGCCACGCACAGGGGCCGGGGACCCAGTACTTC
V: TRBV4-1
size: few
J: TRBJ2-5
D: TRBD1

CDR3: CASMFDHRGGNYEQYF
DNA: TGTGCCAGCATGTTCGATCACAGGGGTGGAAACTACGAGCAGTACTTC
V: TRBV6-1
size: many
J: TRBJ2-7
D: TRBD1

CDR3: CASSPRDEKLFF
DNA: TGTGCCAGCTCACCCAGGGATGAAAAACTGTTTTTT
V: TRBV18
size: few
J: TRBJ1-4
D: .

CDR3: CASRPPFGVDYNEQFF
DNA: TGTGCCAGCCGACCCCCGTTTGGGGTGGACTACAATGAGCAGTTCTTC
V: TRBV6-1
size: .
J: TRBJ2-1
D: .

CDR3: CASSTSGGSTYEQYF
DNA: .
V: TRBV19
size: few
J: TRBJ2-7
D: .

CDR3: CASRDTTRQGSGIGPYEQYF
DNA: TGTGCCAGTCGAGATACCACCCGACAGGGATCGGGTATAGGTCCCTACGAGCAGTACTTC
V: TRBV7-9
size: few
J: TRBJ2-7
D: TRBD1

CDR3: CSATTPIRQGKAKNIQYF
DNA: TGCAGTGCTACCACCCCGATTCGACAGGGAAAGGCCAAAAACATTCAGTACTTC
V: TRBV20-1
size: .
J: TRBJ2-4
D: TRBD1

CDR3: CASTAAGSGLQETQYF
DNA: TGTGCCAGCACCGCCGCTGGGTCAGGGCTTCAAGAGACCCAGTACTTC
V: TRBV25-1
size: few
J: TRBJ2-5
D: .

CDR3: CASSVASSGNTGELFF
DNA: TGTGCCAGCAGCGTAGCTTCTAGCGGTAACACCGGGGAGCTGTTTTTT
V: TRBV9
size: .
J: TRBJ2-2
D: TRBD2

CDR3: CASSEWQVQETQYF
DNA: TGTGCCAGCAGTGAATGGCAGGTCCAAGAGACCCAGTACTTC
V: TRBV25-1
size: .
J: TRBJ2-5
D: .

CDR3: CASSVAQVQYF
DNA: TGTGCCAGCAGCGTAGCCCAGGTGCAGTACTTC
V: TRBV6-1
size: .
J: TRBJ2-7
D: .

CDR3: CASSQGGASYEQYF
DNA: TGCGCCAGCAGCCAAGGGGGGGCGTCCTACGAGCAGTACTTC
V: TRBV4-3
size: few
J: TRBJ2-7
D: .

CDR3: CASSFRGQETQYF
DNA: TGTGCCAGCAGTTTTCGGGGGCAAGAGACCCAGTACTTC
V: TRBV12-3/TRBV12-4
size: many
J: TRBJ2-5
D: .

CDR3: CASSLKSGRGETQYF
DNA: TGTGCCAGCAGCTTGAAGTCCGGCAGGGGAGAGACCCAGTACTTC
V: TRBV5-6
size: few
J: TRBJ2-5
D: .

CDR3: CASSPQGVGTEAFF
DNA: TGCGCCAGCAGCCCACAGGGGGTTGGCACTGAAGCTTTCTTT
V: TRBV5-1
size: many
J: TRBJ1-1
D: TRBD1

CDR3: CASSLAPTASYEQYF
DNA: TGCGCCAGCAGCTTGGCTCCGACAGCCTCCTACGAGCAGTACTTC
V: TRBV5-1
size: few
J: TRBJ2-7
D: .

CDR3: CASSYDFRGPQHF
DNA: TGTGCCAGCAGTTACGACTTCCGTGGACCCCAGCATTTT
V: TRBV27
size: .
J: TRBJ1-5
D: .

CDR3: CASSPPDTDTQYF
DNA: TGTGCCAGCAGTCCACCTGACACAGATACGCAGTATTTT
V: TRBV12-3/TRBV12-4
size: .
J: TRBJ2-3
D: .

CDR3: CASSESRVRVTGGSDYNEQFF
DNA: TGCGCCAGCAGTGAGTCTAGAGTCAGGGTTACAGGGGGATCAGATTACAATGAGCAGTTCTTC
V: TRBV10-1
size: .
J: TRBJ2-1
D: TRBD1

CDR3: CASSESRTSGRGANEQFF
DNA: TGTGCCAGCAGTGAATCCCGGACTAGCGGGAGGGGGGCGAATGAGCAGTTCTTC
V: TRBV25-1
size: .
J: TRBJ2-1
D: TRBD2

CDR3: CASSLQGETDTQYF
DNA: TGTGCCAGCAGCTTACAGGGGGAGACAGATACGCAGTATTTT
V: TRBV7-6
size: few
J: TRBJ2-3
D: TRBD1

CDR3: CSARELDRAFEQYF
DNA: TGCAGTGCTAGAGAGTTGGACAGGGCCTTCGAGCAGTACTTC
V: TRBV20-1
size: .
J: TRBJ2-7
D: TRBD1

CDR3: CASTGVDSYNEQFF
DNA: TGCGCCAGCACCGGGGTCGACTCCTACAATGAGCAGTTCTTC
V: TRBV4-1
size: .
J: TRBJ2-1
D: .

CDR3: CASSPGDPTSVEQYF
DNA: TGTGCCAGCAGTCCCGGGGACCCTACTAGTGTAGAGCAGTACTTC
V: TRBV9
size: few
J: TRBJ2-7
D: .

CDR3: CASGEGFGEQYF
DNA: TGTGCCAGCGGAGAGGGGTTCGGGGAGCAGTACTTC
V: TRBV12-3/TRBV12-4
size: .
J: TRBJ2-7
D: .

CDR3: CASRYGQGSEAFF
DNA: TGTGCCAGCAGATACGGACAGGGCTCTGAAGCTTTCTTT
V: TRBV12-3/TRBV12-4
size: .
J: TRBJ1-1
D: TRBD1

CDR3: CASRPSSGGYEQYF
DNA: TGTGCCAGCAGACCCTCTAGCGGGGGCTACGAGCAGTACTTC
V: TRBV12-3/TRBV12-4
size: few
J: TRBJ2-7
D: TRBD2

CDR3: CSAVSGTGGSPLHF
DNA: TGCAGTGCTGTGTCCGGGACAGGGGGCTCACCCCTCCACTTT
V: TRBV20-1
size: .
J: TRBJ1-6
D: TRBD1

CDR3: CASSLGRLYEQYF
DNA: TGTGCCAGCAGCTTAGGACGGCTCTACGAGCAGTACTTC
V: TRBV11-2
size: many
J: TRBJ2-7
D: .

CDR3: CAWNSGAHTEAFF
DNA: TGTGCCTGGAATTCAGGGGCGCACACTGAAGCTTTCTTT
V: TRBV30
size: .
J: TRBJ1-1
D: .

CDR3: CASSLTPHEAFF
DNA: TGTGCCAGCAGTTTAACCCCTCACGAAGCTTTCTTT
V: TRBV12-3/TRBV12-4
size: .
J: TRBJ1-1
D: .

CDR3: CASSTRGQGGELFF
DNA: TGCGCCAGCAGCACCCGCGGACAGGGTGGGGAGCTGTTTTTT
V: TRBV4-1
size: .
J: TRBJ2-2
D: TRBD1

CDR3: CSGDRKNTEAFF
DNA: TGCAGCGGGGACAGGAAGAACACTGAAGCTTTCTTT
V: TRBV29-1
size: many
J: TRBJ1-1
D: TRBD1

CDR3: CATSRDGRSTDTQYF
DNA: TGTGCCACCAGCAGAGATGGGAGGAGCACAGATACGCAGTATTTT
V: TRBV15
size: .
J: TRBJ2-3
D: .

CDR3: CASSLGDSAYYGYTF
DNA: TGTGCCAGCAGCTTAGGGGACAGCGCTTACTATGGCTACACCTTC
V: TRBV7-6
size: few
J: TRBJ1-2
D: TRBD1

CDR3: CASSFGSTGTGTDTQYF
DNA: TGTGCCAGCAGCTTCGGATCCACCGGGACAGGGACAGATACGCAGTATTTT
V: TRBV3-1
size: few
J: TRBJ2-3
D: TRBD1

CDR3: CASSPGQGAREGYTF
DNA: TGTGCCAGCAGCCCAGGACAGGGGGCGCGAGAAGGCTACACCTTC
V: TRBV7-9
size: few
J: TRBJ1-2
D: TRBD1